A selection of T cell receptor beta chains follows, all from one sample in a study of blood T cell repertoires in COVID-19. Sequencing was performed with immunoSEQ multiplex PCR; in TCRdb, only in-frame clones are kept and a portion is missing. This sample carries approximately 250,000 clones, roughly nine tenths of them seen once, and the ten largest clones take about 4%. Input material: peripheral blood. These receptors were obtained from a man younger than 35 with active or convalescent COVID-19. Each CDR3 is given with its conserved first and last residue. A D gene is named only where the DNA matches it firmly. Clone size is given for some rows only: seen once, a few or many times, or a class if the clone is expanded.

v_gene	j_gene	d_gene	abundance	CDR3nt	CDR3aa
TRBV11-3	TRBJ2-5	NA	once	TGTGCCAGCAGCTTACAGGGCCACCAAGAGACCCAGTACTTC	CASSLQGHQETQYF
TRBV5-6	TRBJ2-7	TRBD1	NA	TGTGCCAGCAGAAGGACAGGGGGCGTTTACGAGCAGTACTTC	CASRRTGGVYEQYF
TRBV6-5	TRBJ2-7	TRBD2	NA	TGTGCCAGCAGTCGTCCTGGGGGAGGGTCCGAGCAGTACTTC	CASSRPGGGSEQYF
TRBV6-6	TRBJ1-4	NA	NA	TGTGCCAGCATGAGCGAAAAACTGTTTTTT	CASMSEKLFF
TRBV4-1	TRBJ2-7	TRBD2	NA	TGCGCCAGCTCTCGGACTAGCGGGGCCTACGAGCAGTACTTC	CASSRTSGAYEQYF
TRBV29-1	TRBJ2-3	TRBD2	NA	TGCAGCGCGTCGTGGGGGGGAACTAGCACAGATACGCAGTATTTT	CSASWGGTSTDTQYF
TRBV19	TRBJ2-1	NA	NA	TGTGCCAGTAGTATAGGGGGCAGATACAATGAGCAGTTCTTC	CASSIGGRYNEQFF
TRBV7-2	TRBJ1-2	TRBD1	NA	TGTGCCAGCAGCTTCAACAGGGGGGCCGGTGGCTACACCTTC	CASSFNRGAGGYTF
TRBV5-4	TRBJ2-5	TRBD2	NA	TGTGCCAGCAGCAATAGCGGGAGCAAAGAGACCCAGTACTTC	CASSNSGSKETQYF
TRBV6-1	TRBJ1-2	NA	once	TGTGCCAGCAGTGAAGCTCCAGGGCCCCTCAATGGCTACACCTTC	CASSEAPGPLNGYTF
TRBV29-1	TRBJ1-1	NA	NA	TGCAGCGTGAGGTCCGCTGAAGCTTTCTTT	CSVRSAEAFF
TRBV5-1	TRBJ1-4	NA	NA	TGCGCCAGCAGCGCCCGACAGGACGGTAATGAAAAACTGTTTTTT	CASSARQDGNEKLFF
TRBV15	TRBJ1-1	NA	few	TGTGCCACCAGCCCTTGGGCGGGGGCTCGAGTATGGGACACTGAAGCTTTCTTT	CATSPWAGARVWDTEAFF
TRBV6-5	TRBJ1-1	NA	NA	TGTGCCAGCAGTTATAAGGGAGCGAACACTGAAGCTTTCTTT	CASSYKGANTEAFF
TRBV7-9	TRBJ2-1	NA	NA	TGTGCCAGCAGCTTAGTGCTAAGTGAGCAGTTCTTC	CASSLVLSEQFF
TRBV6-1	TRBJ1-6	NA	few	TGTGCCAGCAGTGAAGTTAGATTCACTTCACCCCTCCACTTT	CASSEVRFTSPLHF
TRBV5-1	TRBJ1-1	TRBD1	NA	TGCGCCAGCAGCTTCATCCGGGCAGGGGGTGAATTAGCTTTCTTT	CASSFIRAGGELAFF
TRBV10-2	TRBJ1-2	NA	NA	TGCGCCAGCAGTGAGACAGGGTATGGCTACACCTTC	CASSETGYGYTF
TRBV19	TRBJ1-4	NA	once	TGTGCCAGTAGTACCGTTAATCGTAAACTGTTTTTT	CASSTVNRKLFF
TRBV12-3/TRBV12-4	TRBJ2-7	NA	NA	TGTGCCAGCAGCCGACTACGGTACGAGCAGTACTTC	CASSRLRYEQYF
TRBV7-2	TRBJ2-5	NA	NA	TGTGCCAGCAGCTTAGGCGGACTTGGAGAGACCCAGTACTTC	CASSLGGLGETQYF
TRBV11-3	TRBJ2-7	TRBD1	NA	TGTGCCAGCAGCCCGGACAGGGGGACTTCCTACGAGCAGTACTTC	CASSPDRGTSYEQYF
TRBV21-1	TRBJ2-7	NA	NA	TGTGCCAGCAGCAGTGGACAGCCAAGCTCCTACGAGCAGTACTTC	CASSSGQPSSYEQYF
TRBV19	TRBJ1-2	NA	NA	TGTGCCAGCAACCTAAGAGAAGGCGGGACTATCTATGGCTACACCTTC	CASNLREGGTIYGYTF
TRBV12-3/TRBV12-4	TRBJ1-6	TRBD1	NA	TGTGCCAGCAGAGCCGGGACAGGATTAGACCTCCACTTT	CASRAGTGLDLHF
TRBV5-6	TRBJ1-2	NA	NA	TGTGCCAGCAGGGAGCGTACGGGCTATGGCTACACCTTC	CASRERTGYGYTF
TRBV9	TRBJ2-7	NA	NA	TGTGCCAGCAGCGTAAGGAGGGAAGGTGAGCAGTACTTC	CASSVRREGEQYF
TRBV19	TRBJ1-2	TRBD1	NA	TGTGCCAGTAGAACCGGGACAGGGGTTTGGGGCTACACCTTC	CASRTGTGVWGYTF
TRBV2	TRBJ1-3	NA	NA	TGTGCCAGCAACGCCGACAGCTCTGGAAACACCATATATTTT	CASNADSSGNTIYF
TRBV7-2	TRBJ1-5	NA	NA	TGTGCCAGCAGCCCGCAGTTCAATCAGCCCCAGCATTTT	CASSPQFNQPQHF
TRBV11-2	TRBJ2-7	NA	NA	TGTGCCAGCAGCTTAGTCACAGGGCAAAAGGGGCAGTACTTC	CASSLVTGQKGQYF
TRBV24-1	TRBJ2-7	TRBD1	NA	TGTGCCACCAGTGATTCGGGACAGAGCTACGAGCAGTACTTC	CATSDSGQSYEQYF
TRBV7-6	TRBJ2-7	TRBD2	once	TGTGCCAGCAGCTACGGGACTAGCAACTTCTACGAGCAGTACTTC	CASSYGTSNFYEQYF
TRBV7-3	TRBJ2-6	NA	NA	TGTGCCAGCAGCTTCTTTGGGGCCAACGTCCTGACTTTC	CASSFFGANVLTF
TRBV7-3	TRBJ2-3	TRBD2	NA	TGTGCCAGCAGCTTACTCGGCGGGGGAGGCACAGATACGCAGTATTTT	CASSLLGGGGTDTQYF
TRBV5-1	TRBJ1-6	NA	NA	TGCGCCAGCAGCAAACAGACCCCCCCAGGCTCCTATAATTCACCCCTCCACTTT	CASSKQTPPGSYNSPLHF
TRBV30	TRBJ1-5	NA	NA	TGTGCCTGGAGTGTAGACAGTAATCAGCCCCAGCATTTT	CAWSVDSNQPQHF
TRBV7-9	TRBJ2-3	NA	once	TGTGCCAGCAGCTTCGGTTTTTGGAGCACAGATACGCAGTATTTT	CASSFGFWSTDTQYF
TRBV28	TRBJ1-2	TRBD1	NA	TGTGCCAGTAGGGGACAGAGCTATGGCTACACCTTC	CASRGQSYGYTF
TRBV29-1	TRBJ1-1	NA	once	TGCAGCGTTGATGGGGGGGCTGTAGGGACTGAAGCTTTCTTT	CSVDGGAVGTEAFF
TRBV2	TRBJ2-1	TRBD2	NA	TGTGCCAGCAGCCCACGACTAGCGGGGCACAATGAGCAGTTCTTC	CASSPRLAGHNEQFF
TRBV12-5	TRBJ2-5	NA	NA	TGTGCTAGTGGTTTGGTAGGGGGGGGCGGCGAGACCCAGTACTTC	CASGLVGGGGETQYF
TRBV24-1	TRBJ2-1	TRBD1	NA	TGTGCCACCGACACCGGGACAGGGGCGCTGAATGAGCAGTTCTTC	CATDTGTGALNEQFF